This T cell receptor beta chain came from a study of blood T cell repertoires in COVID-19. Study details: COVID-19 samples collected from the United States, Italy and Spain covered acute and convalescent phases. Sources were T cells, B-cell-depleted T cells, or PBMCs; the material itself was cDNA or gDNA.

In the original workflow: The assay estimated nucleated cells by amplifying reference gene primers. Using immunoSEQ multiplex PCR, the repertoire was profiled, and TCRdb retains in-frame clones only, with some absent. The D gene and trimming were derived from the DNA, and the V and J assignments and clone size from that table. The repertoire holds around 260,000 clones, over 75% seen once, with about 2.1% in the top ten. Trimming removed 5 bases from V and 0 bases from J; junction bases left unmatched: 8. The CDR3 consists of 16 residues. The germline V gene encodes CDR1 SGHTA and CDR2 FQGNSA. The receptor was isolated from a woman between 50 and 59 years old with acute or convalescent COVID-19. The V and J genes are TRBV7-2 and TRBJ2-7, with TRBD2 identical over 9 bases. The source material was peripheral blood. CDR3 sequence (DNA): TGTGCCAGCAGCCGCGCAACTAGCGGGTCCTCCTACGAGCAGTACTTC. This gives the protein CASSRATSGSSYEQYF.